Below are 8 T cell receptor beta chains sequenced from a single sample in a study of identical twins. TCRdb independently ran MiXCR on the 5' RACE reads; one entry per CDR3 protein. The sample carries 500,000 or so distinct CDR3 sequences, around 15% recorded once. The sample was also reused in another study, on yellow fever vaccine responses in identical twins.

The sample comprised CD4+ T cells sorted from blood. The receptors stem from a woman under 30 in good health.

J is TRBJ2-7 and V is TRBV20-1, with D unresolved. This CDR3 is built from 11 residues. Germline CDR1 is DFQATT and CDR2 is SNEGSKA (reference sequence). With 6 bases removed from V and 6 bases from J, the gap between germline ends came to 12 bases. The CDR3 region is CSARSGAEQYF. CDR3 nucleotides: TGCAGTGCAAGGTCAGGAGCCGAGCAGTACTTC.

The gene calls are TRBV20-1 and TRBJ1-1, with 10 nucleotides matching TRBD1. CDR1 DFQATT and CDR2 SNEGSKA come from the germline V gene (reference sequence). Trimming cost V 0 bases and J 0 bases; bases outside gene matches: 4. The CDR3 is 16 residues long. CDR3 region: CSARDGDRGMNTEAFF. The DNA of the CDR3 is TGCAGTGCTAGAGACGGGGACAGGGGAATGAACACTGAAGCTTTCTTT.

This clonotype was observed a handful of times. V is TRBV12-3 or TRBV12-4 and J is TRBJ1-5; 12 nucleotides agree with TRBD1. The length of the CDR3 is 16 residues. The ends lost 5 bases at V and 2 bases at J; junction bases unmatched: 4. The CDR3 DNA reads as TGTGCCAGCAGTAGGGGACAGGGGGCGGGCAATCAGCCCCAGCATTTT. Protein product: CASSRGQGAGNQPQHF.

This clonotype was recorded a few times. This rearrangement joins TRBV29-1 to TRBJ2-3; 14 bases line up with TRBD2. Germline V gene data show CDR1 as SQVTM and CDR2 as ANQGSEA. The CDR3 sequence is 19 residues long. J was trimmed by 2 bases and V by 1 base; bases with no gene match: 11. As DNA, the CDR3 is TGCAGCGTTGAAGGTCCAATCGGGACTAGCGGGAGAAACACAGATACGCAGTATTTT. It translates to CSVEGPIGTSGRNTDTQYF.

The chain links TRBV7-9 to TRBJ2-7; D is possibly TRBD1 or TRBD2 (6 bases each). The CDR3 runs to 13 residues. Deletions cut 5 bases from V and 6 bases from J, with 14 bases between. Looked up from germline, CDR1 is SEHNR and CDR2 is FQNEAQ (reference sequence). In DNA, the CDR3 is TGTGCCAGCAGCAGGGGGGTGTTACGCGAGCAGTACTTC. It yields the protein CASSRGVLREQYF.

A few counts support this clonotype. V usage is TRBV6-2 or TRBV6-3 and J usage is TRBJ2-1; TRBD2 agrees at 9 bases. This CDR3 comprises 15 residues. Germline values: CDR1 MNHEY, CDR2 SVGEGT. The ends lost 5 bases at V and 0 bases at J; junction bases unmatched: 2. In nucleotides, the CDR3 is TGTGCCAGCAGTCCTAGCGGGGTCTCCTACAATGAGCAGTTCTTC. It translates to CASSPSGVSYNEQFF.

The chain links TRBV20-1 to TRBJ1-1; a weak D match, TRBD1 (6 bases). Germline V gene lookup returns CDR1 DFQATT and CDR2 SNEGSKA (reference sequence). Deletions cut 3 bases from V and 6 bases from J, with 11 bases between. The CDR3 contains 12 residues. CDR3 coding DNA: TGCAGTGCTAGGGAGACAGGAGCTGAAGCTTTCTTT. It translates to CSARETGAEAFF.

This clonotype was picked up a small number of times. The chain links TRBV20-1 to TRBJ2-2; D perhaps matches TRBD1 (6 bases). Deletions cut 3 bases from V and 2 bases from J, with 10 bases between. The CDR3 length is 14 residues. Germline V gene lookup returns CDR1 DFQATT and CDR2 SNEGSKA (reference sequence). CDR3 in amino acids: CSASARGNTGELFF. Written as DNA, the CDR3 is TGCAGTGCTAGCGCCAGGGGAAACACCGGGGAGCTGTTTTTT.